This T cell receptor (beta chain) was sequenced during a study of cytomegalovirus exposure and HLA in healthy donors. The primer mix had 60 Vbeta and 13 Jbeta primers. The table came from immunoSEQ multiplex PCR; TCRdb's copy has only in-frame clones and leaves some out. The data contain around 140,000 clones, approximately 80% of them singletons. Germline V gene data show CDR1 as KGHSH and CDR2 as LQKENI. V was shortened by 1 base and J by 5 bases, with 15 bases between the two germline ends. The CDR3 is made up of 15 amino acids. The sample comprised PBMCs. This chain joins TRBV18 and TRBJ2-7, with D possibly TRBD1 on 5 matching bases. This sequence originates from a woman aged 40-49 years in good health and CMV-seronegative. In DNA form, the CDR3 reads TGTGCCAGCTCACCACTGACAGAGATTCGCGACGAGCAGTACTTC. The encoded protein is CASSPLTEIRDEQYF.